This TCR beta chain originates from a study of beta chain features in type 1 diabetes. As for the study in general: In all, around 110,000,000 sorted cells from all samples were analyzed. Study conclusions and caveats: Shorter TCRB CDR3s, moderately but significantly so, were found in Type 1 diabetes patients in all four CD4+ subsets. Among type 1 diabetes patients, VDJ junctions had fewer insertions and more deletions.

Every bit of the isolated RNA underwent reverse transcription, so sequencing read expressed TCRB transcripts. Some 4 million reads on average were seen across naive, central memory and regulatory T cell samples. TCRdb keeps only in-frame clones here, not all; method: immunoSEQ multiplex PCR. The repertoire consists of fewer than 400,000 clones, with roughly 9% occurring once and the leading ten covering less than 1.2%. Germline CDR1 and CDR2: LGHNA and YSLEER. The CDR3 has 12 residues. The germline V and J ends were trimmed by 0 bases and 14 bases, with 13 bases remaining between them. Comment on this clone: Its antigen is currently unknown.

Sequencing was performed on central memory CD4+ T cells from blood. The source is a man in his thirties or forties with type 1 diabetes. The chain combines TRBV4-3 with TRBJ1-2; D is uncertain. CDR3 region: CASSQEPGRKTF. The CDR3 coding sequence is TGCGCCAGCAGCCAAGAACCGGGGAGGAAAACCTTC.